This TCR beta chain appears in the sequencing data of a study of blood T cell repertoires in COVID-19. Those enrolled in Seattle joined during active infection and were followed longitudinally afterward. In the study's own analysis: Reference gene primer amplification gave nucleated cell count estimates. Clones were read by immunoSEQ multiplex PCR, and TCRdb kept only the in-frame ones, dropping some. V and J calls plus clone size are reproduced from that table; the DNA served to infer D and trimming. Of around 180,000 clones detected, roughly 76% appear once; the ten largest clones hold more than 10%. This clone was detected only once. Germline CDR1 reads SGHRS; CDR2 reads YFSETQ. J lost 4 bases, V lost 4 bases, and 8 bases had no gene match. The CDR3 totals 15 residues.

This chain joins TRBV5-1 and TRBJ2-7; TRBD2 matches at 10 bases. This TCR derives from a woman older than 75 with COVID-19, enrolled during active disease. Sequencing was carried out using peripheral blood. CDR3 in DNA: TGCGCCAGCAGCCTGGGTACTAGCGGGGTATACGAGCAGTACTTC. Its protein product is CASSLGTSGVYEQYF.